The present T cell receptor (beta chain) was sequenced within a study of CD8 T cells in Susac syndrome. Random hexamers were used to reverse transcribe about 0.45 to 1 ug of RNA. Across 54 Vbeta and 13 Jbeta, TCR beta CDR3 was amplified with immunoSEQ multiplex PCR. Each CDR3 protein gets one entry after TCRdb re-called the immunoSEQ multiplex PCR reads with MiXCR. The table lists about 400,000 distinct CDR3 sequences, 85% to 90% of them singletons. The sequence was obtained from a human donor with multiple sclerosis. Material for sequencing was CD8+ T cells from PBMCs.

CDR3 bases: TGTGCCAGCAGCTGGACCCGGGGCGGCAGCTCCTACGAGCAGTACTTC. This codes for CASSWTRGGSSYEQYF. The V and J genes are TRBV11-2 and TRBJ2-7, with D possibly being TRBD1 or TRBD2 (5 bases each). Trimming shortened V by 4 bases and J by 0 bases, and 16 bases separated the two germline ends. Germline V CDR1 and CDR2: SGHAT, FQNNGV. This CDR3 is built from 16 residues.